What follows are 12 T cell receptor beta chains derived from one specimen sequenced in a study of cytomegalovirus exposure and HLA in healthy donors. It was with 60 Vbeta and 13 Jbeta primers that the PCR ran. TCRdb's table, derived via immunoSEQ multiplex PCR, lists solely in-frame clones and lacks some. Of around 100,000 clones in the sample, approximately 81% were seen once. Sequencing was performed on PBMCs. The receptors originated from a woman aged 40 to 50 in good health and CMV-seropositive.

The V call is TRBV5-1, the J call TRBJ2-1; TRBD2 matches at 7 bases. Germline V gives CDR1 SGHRS, CDR2 YFSETQ. Trimming cost V 0 bases and J 11 bases; bases outside gene matches: 8. This CDR3 is built from 14 residues. The CDR3 DNA is TGCGCCAGCAGCTTGGTATCTGGTAGCGGGCAGCAGTTCTTC. It translates to CASSLVSGSGQQFF. Complete variable domain (other parts from reference TRBV5-1 and TRBJ2-1): KAGVTQTPRYLIKTRGQQVTLSCSPISGHRSVSWYQQTPGQGLQFLFEYFSETQRNKGNFPGRFSGRQFSNSRSEMNVSTLELGDSALYLCASSLVSGSGQQFFGPGTRLTVL.

The chain combines TRBV5-1 with TRBJ2-7, with 9 bases fitting TRBD1. J lost 3 bases, V lost 3 bases, and 10 bases had no gene match. Germline V CDR1 and CDR2: SGHRS, YFSETQ. The CDR3 consists of 16 residues. CDR3 sequence (DNA): TGCGCCAGCAGCTGGCGACCCGGGACAGGGTACTACGAGCAGTACTTC. It specifies CASSWRPGTGYYEQYF. Together with reference TRBV5-1 and TRBJ2-7, the CDR3 gives the full variable domain: KAGVTQTPRYLIKTRGQQVTLSCSPISGHRSVSWYQQTPGQGLQFLFEYFSETQRNKGNFPGRFSGRQFSNSRSEMNVSTLELGDSALYLCASSWRPGTGYYEQYFGPGTRLTVT.

The chain couples TRBV6-5 to TRBJ1-6; no reliable D call. V was trimmed by 0 bases and J by 13 bases, leaving 16 bases between them. Germline CDR1 is MNHEY and CDR2 is SVGAGI. The CDR3 is 15 residues long. Here the CDR3 reads CASSYSRRARGPLHF. The CDR3 coding sequence is TGTGCCAGCAGTTACTCGAGAAGAGCTCGGGGTCCCCTCCACTTT.

The rearrangement uses TRBV29-1 and TRBJ1-2, with D hard to call. V shed 8 bases and J shed 3 bases, with 16 bases lying between them. CDR1 and CDR2 (germline): SQVTM, ANQGSEA. This CDR3 has 13 residues. Written as DNA, the CDR3 is TGCAGCACCTCAACAGCGGATCACTATGGCTACACCTTC. Translation gives CSTSTADHYGYTF.

The chain has TRBV6-5 and TRBJ1-1; D call uncertain. The V and J ends lost 3 bases and 1 base respectively, with 9 bases between them. The CDR3 covers 14 residues. Germline CDR1 and CDR2: MNHEY and SVGAGI. The CDR3 region has the DNA TGTGCCAGCAGTTATCGGTCGGGGAACACTGAAGCTTTCTTT. This codes for CASSYRSGNTEAFF.

V and J are TRBV15 and TRBJ2-1, with TRBD2 identical over 14 bases. This CDR3 contains 16 residues. V was pared by 4 bases and J by 7 bases, with 6 bases of the junction left unmatched. Germline values: CDR1 LNHNV, CDR2 YYDKDF (reference sequence). The CDR3, as DNA: TGTGCCACCAGCAAGCCGGGACTAGCGGGAGTTAATGAGCAGTTCTTC. Protein sequence: CATSKPGLAGVNEQFF.

The rearrangement joins TRBV6-5 to TRBJ2-7; D possibly corresponds to TRBD2 (5 bases). V dropped 4 bases and J dropped 6 bases, with 19 bases sitting between them. Per the germline V gene, CDR1 is MNHEY and CDR2 is SVGAGI. This CDR3 spans 15 amino acids. CDR3: CASSSKSGLRAEQYF. CDR3 nucleotide sequence: TGTGCCAGCAGTTCCAAGTCCGGACTCCGGGCCGAGCAGTACTTC.

This chain links TRBV30 with TRBJ2-7, with 8 positions matching TRBD1. From germline, CDR1 is GTSNPN and CDR2 SVGIG (reference sequence). The CDR3 totals 12 residues. The trim removed 5 bases at V and 2 bases at J, leaving 2 bases unmatched. The CDR3 DNA is TGTGCCTGGGGACAGGGTCCCTACGAGCAGTACTTC. This sequence encodes CAWGQGPYEQYF.

This chain links TRBV7-8 with TRBJ2-7; 9 nucleotides agree with TRBD1. The CDR3 is 14 amino acids. The ends lost 5 bases at V and 7 bases at J; junction bases unmatched: 9. Germline values: CDR1 SGHVS, CDR2 FQNEAQ. The CDR3 DNA follows: TGTGCCAGCAGCCAAAGACAGGGGGTGATTGAGCAGTACTTC. This translates into CASSQRQGVIEQYF.

V is TRBV27 and J is TRBJ1-6, with TRBD1 matching 7 bases. CDR3 size: 15 residues. The ends lost 4 bases at V and 5 bases at J; junction bases unmatched: 5. Germline V gene sequence: CDR1 MNHEY, CDR2 SMNVEV (reference sequence). The CDR3 coding sequence is TGTGCCAGCAGTTCCCACAGGGGAGATAATTCACCCCTCCACTTT. This translates into CASSSHRGDNSPLHF.

This clone was found once. V gene TRBV7-3 combines with J gene TRBJ2-1; 11 bases are a match to TRBD2. Germline trimming cut 5 bases from V and 6 bases from J; bases unmatched to any gene: 9. The CDR3 runs 16 residues. Germline V gene sequence: CDR1 SGHTA, CDR2 FQGTGA. The CDR3 DNA reads TGTGCCAGCAGCGTATCACTAGCGGGAGTGGCCAATGAGCAGTTCTTC. Translated: CASSVSLAGVANEQFF.

This chain links TRBV7-3 with TRBJ2-3, with TRBD2 identical over 8 bases. This CDR3 is built from 18 residues. Germline V lookup: CDR1 SGHTA, CDR2 FQGTGA. J was trimmed by 2 bases and V by 5 bases; bases with no gene match: 15. CDR3 in amino acids: CASSLRSRERGITDTQYF. CDR3 sequence (DNA): TGTGCCAGCAGCCTAAGGTCCCGGGAGCGGGGGATCACAGATACGCAGTATTTT.